This entry lists 3 T cell receptor beta chains sequenced from one sample in a study of cytomegalovirus exposure and HLA in healthy donors. PCR amplification relied on 60 Vbeta primers (plus 13 Jbeta primers). Using immunoSEQ multiplex PCR, the repertoire was profiled, and TCRdb retains in-frame clones only, with some absent. The table shows about 170,000 clones, with about 85% occurring only once. Sequences were obtained from PBMCs. The receptors were sampled from a man younger than 35 in good health and CMV-seropositive.

The rearrangement joins TRBV2 to TRBJ1-4, with D perhaps TRBD1 (6 bases). The V end was cut by 9 bases, the J end by 7 bases, with 15 bases between. Germline CDR1 reads SNHLY; CDR2 reads FYNNEI. CDR3 length: 13 amino acids. CDR3: CASLDRAREKLFF. Written as DNA, the CDR3 is TGTGCCAGTTTGGACAGAGCCCGTGAAAAACTGTTTTTT.

The chain recombines TRBV7-2 with TRBJ2-7; a weak D match, TRBD2 (5 bases). Per the germline V gene, CDR1 is SGHTA and CDR2 is FQGNSA. The CDR3 contains 15 residues. Between the trimmed V and J ends, which lost 2 bases and 6 bases, there was a span of 17 bases. The CDR3 here is CASSLWEQSVAEQYF. CDR3 sequence (DNA): TGTGCCAGCAGCTTATGGGAGCAATCCGTCGCCGAGCAGTACTTC.

The chain recombines TRBV4-1 with TRBJ2-7; TRBD2 might be the D (5 bases). The ends were cut back, 1 base at V and 2 bases at J, with 12 bases in the middle. The CDR3 spans 15 residues. Germline V lookup: CDR1 MGHRA, CDR2 YSYEKL. Here the CDR3 DNA reads TGCGCCAGCAGCCAAGTATCCAGCGGCCCCTACGAGCAGTACTTC. It is translated as CASSQVSSGPYEQYF.